This is a list of T cell receptor beta chains from one sample in a study of blood T cell repertoires in COVID-19. The assay was immunoSEQ multiplex PCR, and TCRdb's table has in-frame clones only and misses some. The table has about 240,000 clones, around four fifths seen once; the top ten hold 4%. Material for sequencing was peripheral blood. The receptor source for this set is a man in his fifties or sixties with acute or convalescent COVID-19. Both conserved end residues are part of each CDR3. D genes are given only for firm matches. Size values are once, few and many counts, or a class for expanded clones, and some rows have none.

TRBJ1-2 | - | - | TRBV10-3 | TGTGCCATCAGCGGCGACAGAACGTATGGCTACACCTTC | CAISGDRTYGYTF
TRBJ2-7 | once | - | TRBV5-1 | TGCGCCAGCAGCTTGGACGGAAGGGGAACCTACGAGCAGTACTTC | CASSLDGRGTYEQYF
TRBJ2-5 | - | - | TRBV5-1 | TGCGCCAGCAACGGGATCGGAACGGCGGGGGAGACCCAGTACTTC | CASNGIGTAGETQYF
TRBJ1-2 | - | - | TRBV9 | TGTGCCAGCTCTCCAAACGGGCCGGAGGGTAACGGCTACACCTTC | CASSPNGPEGNGYTF
TRBJ1-5 | - | TRBD1 | TRBV19 | TGTGCCAGTAGTACCGGGACAGGGATTAGCAATCAGCCCCAGCATTTT | CASSTGTGISNQPQHF
TRBJ2-1 | - | TRBD1 | TRBV6-4 | TGTGCCAGCAGTGTCACAGGGGGGCTCTACAATGAGCAGTTCTTC | CASSVTGGLYNEQFF
TRBJ1-1 | - | - | TRBV7-6 | TGTGCCAGCAGCTCTCTGGGACAGAACACTGAAGCTTTCTTT | CASSSLGQNTEAFF
TRBJ1-2 | - | - | TRBV9 | TGTGCCAGCAGCGTAGAAGCCCTAAGCATTTATGGCTACACCTTC | CASSVEALSIYGYTF
TRBJ1-5 | - | - | TRBV28 | TGTGCCAGCACCTTAGGGGTGGGGCAGCCCCAGCATTTT | CASTLGVGQPQHF
TRBJ2-5 | - | - | TRBV7-7 | TGTGCTAGCAGCTTAGGTGGTAGCGTTCGGGAGACCCAGTACTTC | CASSLGGSVRETQYF